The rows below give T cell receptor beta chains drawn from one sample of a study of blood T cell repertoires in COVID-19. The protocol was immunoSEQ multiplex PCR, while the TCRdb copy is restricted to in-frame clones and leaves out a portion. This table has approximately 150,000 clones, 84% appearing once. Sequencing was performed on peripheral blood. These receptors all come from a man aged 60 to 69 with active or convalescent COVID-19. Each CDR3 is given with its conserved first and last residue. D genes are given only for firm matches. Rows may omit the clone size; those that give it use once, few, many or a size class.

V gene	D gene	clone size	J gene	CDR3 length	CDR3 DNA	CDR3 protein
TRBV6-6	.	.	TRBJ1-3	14	TGTGCCAGCAGTTACTCGAGGGTTTATAACACCATATATTTT	CASSYSRVYNTIYF
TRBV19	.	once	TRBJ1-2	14	TGTGCCAGTAGTATGAGCCAGGGATCTCATGGCTACACCTTC	CASSMSQGSHGYTF
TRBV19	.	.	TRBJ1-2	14	TGTGCCAGTAGTATTATCAACAGGGAGAATGGCTACACCTTC	CASSIINRENGYTF
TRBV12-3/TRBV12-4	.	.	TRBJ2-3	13	TGTGCCAGCAGTTTAGCGTCAGCGGATACGCAGTATTTT	CASSLASADTQYF
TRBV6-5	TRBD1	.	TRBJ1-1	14	TGTGCCAGCAGTAGGGGACAGTTGATGGCTGAAGCTTTCTTT	CASSRGQLMAEAFF
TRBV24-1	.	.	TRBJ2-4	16	TGTGCCACCAGTGATTTTTGCAGACTAGCCAAAAACATTCAGTACTTC	CATSDFCRLAKNIQYF
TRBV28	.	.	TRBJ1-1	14	TGTGCCAGCAGTTTAAGTACCCTAAACACTGAAGCTTTCTTT	CASSLSTLNTEAFF
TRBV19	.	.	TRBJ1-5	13	TGTGCCAGTAGTATCGGGAGAATTCAGCCCCAGCATTTT	CASSIGRIQPQHF
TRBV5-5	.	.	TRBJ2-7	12	TGTGCCAGCAGCAACAGGGAGTACGAGCAGTACTTC	CASSNREYEQYF
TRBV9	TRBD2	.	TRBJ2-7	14	TGTGCCAGCAGCGTAGGACTAGCGGGGGATGAGCAGTACTTC	CASSVGLAGDEQYF
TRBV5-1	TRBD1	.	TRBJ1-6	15	TGCGCCAGCAGCGCGGACAGGGGAGGTAATTCACCCCTCCACTTT	CASSADRGGNSPLHF
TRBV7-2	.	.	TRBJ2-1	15	TGTGCCAGCAGCTTATATACGGGTCCCTACAATGAGCAGTTCTTC	CASSLYTGPYNEQFF
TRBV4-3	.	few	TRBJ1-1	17	TGCGCCAGCAGCCAAGGGTGGTCGGGGGACCTAAACACTGAAGCTTTCTTT	CASSQGWSGDLNTEAFF
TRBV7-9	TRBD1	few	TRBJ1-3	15	TGTGCCAGCAGCCCCGACAGGGTCTCTGGAAACACCATATATTTT	CASSPDRVSGNTIYF
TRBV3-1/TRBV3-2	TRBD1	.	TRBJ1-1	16	TGTGCCAGCAGCCATCAGCATTCCCGTACAGGGGCTGAAGCTTTCTTT	CASSHQHSRTGAEAFF
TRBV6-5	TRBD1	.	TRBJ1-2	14	TGTGCCAGCAGTTACGGGACAGGGAACTATGGCTACACCTTC	CASSYGTGNYGYTF
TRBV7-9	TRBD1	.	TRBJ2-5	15	TGTGCCAGCAGCTTAGGACAGGGGATAGGGGAGACCCAGTACTTC	CASSLGQGIGETQYF
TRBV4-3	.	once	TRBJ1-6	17	TGCGCCAGCAGCCAAGATTGGCCCAGCTCCTATAATTCACCCCTCCACTTT	CASSQDWPSSYNSPLHF
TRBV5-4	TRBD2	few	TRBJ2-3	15	TGTGCCAGCAGCTGGCGGGAGGGCGGGACAGATACGCAGTATTTT	CASSWREGGTDTQYF
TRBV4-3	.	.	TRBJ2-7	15	TGCGCCAGCAGCCCGCACCCGGACAACACTTACGAGCAGTACTTC	CASSPHPDNTYEQYF
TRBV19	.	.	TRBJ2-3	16	TGTGCCAGTAGTATAGGTGGAGCCGGCCGCGGAGATACGCAGTATTTT	CASSIGGAGRGDTQYF
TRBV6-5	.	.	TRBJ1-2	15	TGTGCCAGCACCATAGCCAGGGCCGATGGCCGTGGCTACACCTTC	CASTIARADGRGYTF
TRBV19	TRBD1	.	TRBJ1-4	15	TGTGCCAGTAGTGCGGGGACAGGGGGAAGGAAAAAACTGTTTTTT	CASSAGTGGRKKLFF
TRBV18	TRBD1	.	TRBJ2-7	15	TGTGCCAGCTCACCAGGGACAGGGGGCTCCTACGAGCAGTACTTC	CASSPGTGGSYEQYF
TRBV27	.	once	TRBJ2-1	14	TGTGCCAGCAGTCTAAGGACAGCTTACAATGAGCAGTTCTTC	CASSLRTAYNEQFF
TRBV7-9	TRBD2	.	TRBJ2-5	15	TGTGCCAGCAGCTCGGCGGGAGAGCCTGTGGAGACCCAGTACTTC	CASSSAGEPVETQYF
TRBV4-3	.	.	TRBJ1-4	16	TGCGCCAGCAGCCAAGATTACGGTTCAACTAATGAAAAACTGTTTTTT	CASSQDYGSTNEKLFF
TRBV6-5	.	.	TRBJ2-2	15	TGTGCCAGCAGTCCGAGAAATGTGAACACCGGGGAGCTGTTTTTT	CASSPRNVNTGELFF
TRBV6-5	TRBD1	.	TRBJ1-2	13	TGTGCCAGCAGTCAGGACAGGGGCTATGGCTACACCTTC	CASSQDRGYGYTF
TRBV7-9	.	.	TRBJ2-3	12	TGTGCCAGCAGCTCCCCTCCGGAGGCGCAGTATTTT	CASSSPPEAQYF
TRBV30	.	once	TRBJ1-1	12	TGTGCCTGGACTCGGGAAGGCACTGAAGCTTTCTTT	CAWTREGTEAFF
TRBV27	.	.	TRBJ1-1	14	TGTGCCAGCAGGACGATAGGGGCCAACACTGAAGCTTTCTTT	CASRTIGANTEAFF